The 27 T cell receptor beta chains below were found in one sample sequenced in a study of blood T cell repertoires in COVID-19. Assay: immunoSEQ multiplex PCR; the TCRdb copy retains only in-frame clones and omits some. The table lists roughly 500,000 clones, 88% of them singletons. Sequencing input: PBMCs or T cells enriched from blood (not recorded which). All receptors derive from a woman aged 40 to 50 who had recovered from COVID-19.

This clone was seen more than once but under ten times. The chain employs TRBV2 and TRBJ2-5; a possible D gene is TRBD2 (6 bases). This CDR3 spans 14 amino acids. Germline V gene lookup returns CDR1 SNHLY and CDR2 FYNNEI. V lost 3 bases and J lost 4, with 12 bases in between. The CDR3 DNA sequence: TGTGCCAGCAGTGACCCGACTAGAGGAGAGACCCAGTACTTC. Protein product: CASSDPTRGETQYF.

This chain uses TRBV18 with TRBJ1-4, with D tentatively TRBD1 (6 bases). Trimming removed 5 bases at V and 4 bases at J, with 14 bases between. Per the germline V gene, CDR1 is KGHSH and CDR2 is LQKENI. This CDR3 has 15 residues. The DNA for the CDR3 is TGTGCCAGCTCAGCGATGACAGGAGGTAATGAAAAACTGTTTTTT. Encoded protein: CASSAMTGGNEKLFF.

The chain combines TRBV4-1 with TRBJ2-2; 10 bases map to TRBD2. This CDR3 spans 16 amino acids. Germline V lookup: CDR1 MGHRA, CDR2 YSYEKL. V lost 5 bases, J lost 0 bases, and 3 bases stayed unmatched. The CDR3 reads CASSKGLAANTGELFF. The DNA of the CDR3 is TGCGCCAGCAGCAAAGGACTAGCGGCGAACACCGGGGAGCTGTTTTTT.

This sequence joins TRBV3-1 (or the pseudogene TRBV3-2) and TRBJ1-1; TRBD1 is a possible D gene (5 bases). V gave up 2 bases and J gave up 3 bases, with 13 bases separating them. Germline V gene lookup returns CDR1 LGHDT and CDR2 YNNKEL (reference sequence). This CDR3 comprises 15 residues. As DNA, the CDR3 is TGTGCCAGCAGCCAACCGGGGGATGGGGACACTGAAGCTTTCTTT. Its translation: CASSQPGDGDTEAFF.

The rearrangement uses TRBV20-1 and TRBJ2-7; 7 nucleotides align to TRBD2. This CDR3 is built from 13 residues. Losses at the gene ends were 3 bases for V and 0 bases for J; bases not matched to a gene: 2. The germline CDR1 and CDR2 sequences are DFQATT and SNEGSKA (reference sequence). In DNA form, the CDR3 reads TGCAGTGCTAGTAAGCGGGACTCCTACGAGCAGTACTTC. It specifies CSASKRDSYEQYF.

The chain is built from TRBV13 and TRBJ2-7; weak D call: TRBD1 (5 bases). Deletions cut 1 base from V and 5 bases from J, with 12 bases between. The germline gives CDR1 PRHDT, CDR2 FYEKMQ (reference sequence). This CDR3 is built from 14 residues. The DNA of the CDR3 is TGTGCCAGCAGCTTAGTCAAGGGGAAACACGAGCAGTACTTC. Its translation: CASSLVKGKHEQYF. Drawing the rest from reference TRBV13 and TRBJ2-7, the complete variable domain is AAGVIQSPRHLIKEKRETATLKCYPIPRHDTVYWYQQGPGQDPQFLISFYEKMQSDKGSIPDRFSAQQFSDYHSELNMSSLELGDSALYFCASSLVKGKHEQYFGPGTRLTVT.

The V call is TRBV27, the J call TRBJ2-3; 9 nucleotides line up with TRBD2. J gave up 7 bases and V 2 bases, and 10 bases lay outside the gene matches. The CDR3 totals 16 residues. Germline CDR1 and CDR2: MNHEY and SMNVEV (reference sequence). CDR3 sequence reads: CASSLLAREGSYTQYF. The CDR3 nucleotides read TGTGCCAGCAGTTTACTTGCGCGGGAGGGGTCATATACGCAGTATTTT.

The CDR3 reads CASSIDTSTDTQYF. CDR3 nucleotide sequence: TGTGCCAGTAGTATAGATACTAGCACAGATACGCAGTATTTT. The chain recombines TRBV19 with TRBJ2-3; D is ambiguous. Germline V CDR1 and CDR2: LNHDA, SQIVND (reference sequence). With 0 bases removed from V and 0 bases from J, the gap between germline ends came to 4 bases. This CDR3 region has 14 residues.

This clone was seen only once. The gene calls are TRBV11-3 and TRBJ1-1; D unresolved. CDR1 is SGHNT, CDR2 YENEEA, per germline. The V gene lost 8 bases and the J gene lost 1 base, with 11 bases spanning the gap. This CDR3 region has 13 residues. The CDR3 reads CASRRGGNTEAFF. Here the CDR3 DNA reads TGTGCCAGCCGACGGGGAGGGAACACTGAAGCTTTCTTT.

The rearrangement uses TRBV27 and TRBJ1-4; possible D gene TRBD1, 5 bases. The germline V and J ends were trimmed by 0 bases and 0 bases, with 11 bases remaining between them. CDR1 MNHEY and CDR2 SMNVEV come from the germline V gene (reference sequence). The CDR3 covers 17 residues. The CDR3 loop reads CASSLSASGATNEKLFF. CDR3 DNA sequence: TGTGCCAGCAGTTTATCCGCATCGGGGGCAACTAATGAAAAACTGTTTTTT.

The chain is built from TRBV11-2 and TRBJ2-3, with 10 bases lining up with TRBD2. This CDR3 comprises 16 residues. V shed 5 bases and J 0 bases; nucleotides not matched to a gene: 5. From germline, CDR1 is SGHAT and CDR2 FQNNGV. The CDR3: CASSRGLAASTDTQYF. CDR3 DNA sequence: TGTGCCAGCAGCCGTGGACTAGCGGCTAGCACAGATACGCAGTATTTT. The full variable domain, with the rest looked up from reference TRBV11-2 and TRBJ2-3, is EAGVAQSPRYKIIEKRQSVAFWCNPISGHATLYWYQQILGQGPKLLIQFQNNGVVDDSQLPKDRFSAERLKGVDSTLKIQPAKLEDSAVYLCASSRGLAASTDTQYFGPGTRLTVL.

The chain employs TRBV18 and TRBJ1-1; no reliable D call. The germline V gene has CDR1 KGHSH and CDR2 LQKENI. The length of the CDR3 is 15 residues. The ends were cut back, 3 bases at V and 4 bases at J, with 15 bases in the middle. CDR3 sequence (DNA): TGTGCCAGCTCACCGGCATCAGAGGGTAGCACTGAAGCTTTCTTT. Amino acid sequence: CASSPASEGSTEAFF.

V gene TRBV19 combines with J gene TRBJ1-5, with 7 bases lining up with TRBD1. CDR1 and CDR2 from the germline V gene are LNHDA and SQIVND (reference sequence). The CDR3 extends over 15 amino acids. Trimming removed 6 bases from V and 4 bases from J; junction bases left unmatched: 9. CDR3 residues: CASRQQGTVNQPQHF. CDR3 DNA sequence: TGTGCCAGTAGGCAACAGGGGACCGTTAATCAGCCCCAGCATTTT.

The chain links TRBV5-1 to TRBJ1-1; tentative D call: TRBD1 (5 bases). The ends were cut back, 4 bases at V and 3 bases at J, with 10 bases in the middle. The germline CDR1 and CDR2 sequences are SGHRS and YFSETQ. This CDR3 contains 13 residues. In DNA, the CDR3 is TGCGCCAGCAGCAGGGGTGCGGACACTGAAGCTTTCTTT. The encoded protein is CASSRGADTEAFF.

The chain uses TRBV5-1 and TRBJ1-1; 7 bases match TRBD1. CDR3 length equals 15 residues. J gave up 2 bases and V 3 bases, and 7 bases lay outside the gene matches. In germline, CDR1 is SGHRS, CDR2 YFSETQ. Here the CDR3 reads CASSSEGAGNTEAFF. CDR3 nucleotides: TGCGCCAGCAGCTCGGAGGGGGCAGGTAACACTGAAGCTTTCTTT.

This chain joins TRBV27 and TRBJ2-1, with 7 positions matching TRBD2. V shed 4 bases and J 0 bases; nucleotides not matched to a gene: 27. Germline V gene data show CDR1 as MNHEY and CDR2 as SMNVEV (reference sequence). The CDR3 runs to 23 residues. CDR3 DNA sequence: TGTGCCAGCAGTTCGCTTACATCAAACCCGACTACCGGGAGGATAAGCTCCTACAATGAGCAGTTCTTC. Its translation: CASSSLTSNPTTGRISSYNEQFF.

In its sample, this clone was seen once. This chain links TRBV29-1 with TRBJ2-5, with TRBD2 as a possible D gene (6 bases). CDR1 and CDR2 from the germline V gene are SQVTM and ANQGSEA. V lost 4 bases and J 3 bases, leaving 9 bases between the germline ends. The CDR3 consists of 12 residues. The CDR3 reads CSVGQREETQYF. CDR3 bases: TGCAGCGTTGGGCAGCGGGAAGAGACCCAGTACTTC. The full variable domain, its missing parts supplied by reference TRBV29-1 and TRBJ2-5, is SAVISQKPSRDICQRGTSLTIQCQVDSQVTMMFWYRQQPGQSLTLIATANQGSEATYESGFVIDKFPISRPNLTFSTLTVSNMSPEDSSIYLCSVGQREETQYFGPGTRLLVL.

This clone was detected only a few times. The chain employs TRBV6-2 or TRBV6-3 and TRBJ2-7, with D unclear. V was pared by 5 bases and J by 4 bases, with 12 bases between. This CDR3 is 13 amino acids long. The germline V gene has CDR1 MNHEY and CDR2 SVGEGT. The CDR3 region has the DNA TGTGCCAGCAGTGCAGGTCTTACATACGAGCAGTACTTC. As protein: CASSAGLTYEQYF.

The chain joins TRBV11-3 to TRBJ2-7; no clear D. In germline, CDR1 is SGHNT, CDR2 YENEEA. V was trimmed by 0 bases and J by 7 bases, leaving 16 bases between them. This CDR3 region has 15 residues. The CDR3 nucleotides are TGTGCCAGCAGCTTAGATGGGCTCCCCACCAGGGAGCAGTACTTC. This sequence encodes CASSLDGLPTREQYF.

CDR3 residues: CASSRQGHGSYEQYF. The CDR3 DNA follows: TGCGCCAGCAGCCGACAGGGACATGGCTCCTACGAGCAGTACTTC. The chain links TRBV4-3 to TRBJ2-7; 7 bases are shared with TRBD1. Germline V gene sequence: CDR1 LGHNA, CDR2 YSLEER. This CDR3 is 15 amino acids long. The V and J ends lost 4 bases and 0 bases, in that order; junction bases with no gene match: 6.

The CDR3 protein is CASSRGLAGGGEQFF. The CDR3 DNA sequence: TGCGCCAGCAGCCGCGGACTAGCGGGAGGGGGAGAGCAGTTCTTC. V usage is TRBV4-1 and J usage is TRBJ2-1; 15 positions match TRBD2. V was pared by 4 bases and J by 10 bases, with 5 bases of the junction left unmatched. The CDR3 totals 15 residues. CDR1 and CDR2 (germline): MGHRA, YSYEKL.

This clone was recorded only once. The chain is built from TRBV11-3 and TRBJ1-3, with D uncertain. The germline V gene has CDR1 SGHNT and CDR2 YENEEA. The CDR3 spans 13 residues. Trimming removed 4 bases at V and 5 bases at J, with 9 bases between. CDR3 nucleotide sequence: TGTGCCAGCAGCTCAACGGGAAGAAACACCATATATTTT. Translating it yields CASSSTGRNTIYF.

The V call is TRBV2, the J call TRBJ2-1, with TRBD2 matching 7 bases. V gave up 6 bases and J gave up 7 bases; unmatched junction bases: 12. The germline V gene has CDR1 SNHLY and CDR2 FYNNEI. There are 15 residues in the CDR3. In DNA, the CDR3 is TGTGCCAGCAGCCTAAGCGGGATAGGACCGAATGAGCAGTTCTTC. Its translation: CASSLSGIGPNEQFF.

The chain links TRBV18 to TRBJ1-2; 8 bases align to TRBD1. Trimming took 2 bases from V and 6 from J; bases not matched to a gene: 17. CDR3 size: 18 residues. The V gene's germline CDR1 is KGHSH and CDR2 LQKENI. The CDR3 DNA follows: TGTGCCAGCTCACCAGCCGGGACCCCGACAGGGGCGAGTGATGGCTACACCTTC. Residues: CASSPAGTPTGASDGYTF.

The genes are TRBV2 and TRBJ1-6; TRBD1 agrees at 10 bases. The CDR3 sequence is 19 residues long. Trimming cost V 8 bases and J 0 bases; bases outside gene matches: 13. CDR1 and CDR2 (germline): SNHLY, FYNNEI. This CDR3 reads CASHLRDRGPSSYNSPLHF. DNA for the CDR3: TGTGCCAGCCACCTCCGGGACAGGGGCCCTTCCTCCTATAATTCACCCCTCCACTTT.

This chain joins TRBV28 and TRBJ2-7; 9 bases line up with TRBD1. This CDR3 has 15 amino acids. Germline V gene data show CDR1 as MDHEN and CDR2 as SYDVKM. V shed 7 bases and J 4 bases; nucleotides not matched to a gene: 11. The CDR3 DNA follows: TGTGCCAGCACCTTCCGGGACAGGGTCTCGTACGAGCAGTACTTC. This sequence encodes CASTFRDRVSYEQYF.

The gene calls are TRBV5-1 and TRBJ2-3; the D gene is possibly TRBD1 (6 bases). Germline V gene data show CDR1 as SGHRS and CDR2 as YFSETQ. The ends were cut back, 3 bases at V and 1 base at J, with 12 bases in the middle. The CDR3 spans 15 residues. The CDR3, as DNA: TGCGCCAGCAGCTACAACCGACAGGGCACAGATACGCAGTATTTT. Its translation is CASSYNRQGTDTQYF.